The 27 T cell receptor beta chains presented below share a single source sample, sequenced in a study of spatial heterogeneity in lung cancer. Findings of the study overall: Intratumoral expanded alpha and beta TCR counts were found to track tumor mutation counts.

TCRdb itself ran the 5' RACE reads through MiXCR, one entry per CDR3 protein. The repertoire holds about 20,000 distinct CDR3 sequences, with around 6.4% as singletons. Time point of the sample: sample taken at primary tumor resection. These receptors are not linked to any known antigen. This material consisted of lung tumor tissue, taken at surgery. Receptor source: a female donor with early-stage non-small cell lung cancer.

This clonotype is medium-sized within its sample. Within a library made for alpha chains, this beta chain is off target, and its count is uninformative. The V and J genes are TRBV20-1 and TRBJ2-5, with a tentative D call TRBD1 (5 bases). CDR3 size: 17 residues. Trimming took 0 bases from V and 3 from J, leaving 20 bases between them. CDR1 is DFQATT, CDR2 SNEGSKA, per germline (reference sequence). The CDR3 reads CSARDHRTPDLKETQYF. In DNA, the CDR3 is TGCAGTGCTAGAGATCATCGGACACCCGACCTTAAAGAGACCCAGTACTTC.

This clonotype was found a few times. The library was prepared for alpha chains; this beta chain is a stray read, so its frequency means little. The V gene is TRBV7-9, the J gene TRBJ2-7, with D possibly being TRBD1 or TRBD2 (5 bases each). CDR3 length: 13 amino acids. The ends were cut back, 7 bases at V and 5 bases at J, with 15 bases in the middle. Germline lookup yields CDR1 SEHNR and CDR2 FQNEAQ (reference sequence). The CDR3 protein is CASTLGRINEQYF. CDR3 DNA sequence: TGTGCCAGCACCTTGGGACGTATAAACGAGCAGTACTTC.

On this clonotype itself: As an off-target read in a library built for alpha chains, this beta chain has a frequency of little significance. CDR3 region: CASRVGQQHGELFF. CDR3 coding DNA: TGTGCCAGCAGGGTGGGGCAGCAACACGGGGAGCTGTTTTTT. The chain couples TRBV12-3 or TRBV12-4 to TRBJ2-2; TRBD1 might be the D (5 bases). Trimming took off 6 bases at V and 7 bases at J, with 15 bases between the two ends. This CDR3 is built from 14 residues.

This clonotype came up many times. This beta chain slipped into a library made for alpha chains as a stray read, so its size is not meaningful. The chain uses TRBV11-2 and TRBJ2-1; possibly TRBD1 or TRBD2 for D (5 bases each). CDR1 and CDR2 (germline): SGHAT, FQNNGV. The CDR3 length is 15 residues. V dropped 5 bases and J dropped 2 bases, with 13 bases sitting between them. DNA of the CDR3: TGTGCCAGCAGCCCCCTCCAGGGACCCTACAATGAGCAGTTCTTC. This encodes CASSPLQGPYNEQFF.

This clonotype was seen at least ten times. This beta chain came through as a stray read in a library set up for alpha chains, and its size says little. This chain uses TRBV5-1 with TRBJ2-7; the match to TRBD1 covers 7 bases. The ends lost 8 bases at V and 2 bases at J; junction bases unmatched: 16. CDR1 is SGHRS and CDR2 is YFSETQ in the germline V gene. This CDR3 is 16 amino acids long. This CDR3 is CASMREGTEKAYEQYF. CDR3 nucleotides: TGCGCCAGTATGAGAGAAGGGACAGAAAAAGCCTACGAGCAGTACTTC.

This clonotype came up a few times. Since it is a stray read in a library aimed at alpha chains, this beta chain has a size that is not meaningful. The rearrangement joins TRBV7-9 to TRBJ1-2; unclear D gene. The V gene lost 2 bases and the J gene lost 2 bases, with 3 bases spanning the gap. The CDR3 spans 12 residues. The germline gives CDR1 SEHNR, CDR2 FQNEAQ (reference sequence). CDR3 coding DNA: TGTGCCAGCAGCTTAAACAACTATGGCTACACCTTC. Translated: CASSLNNYGYTF.

This clonotype was detected ten times or more. This beta chain is off target for a library built for alpha chains, so its abundance means little. The gene calls are TRBV29-1 and TRBJ2-1, with 7 bases fitting TRBD1. CDR1 is SQVTM and CDR2 is ANQGSEA in the germline V gene. The CDR3 consists of 14 residues. J gave up 4 bases and V 1 base, and 4 bases lay outside the gene matches. The CDR3, as DNA: TGCAGCGTTGAAGGTCGGGACAGATACAATGAGCAGTTCTTC. Amino acids: CSVEGRDRYNEQFF.

In its sample, this clonotype was seen many times. In a library made to pick up alpha chains, this beta chain is a stray read with a size that means little. V gene TRBV19 combines with J gene TRBJ2-3; TRBD2 agrees at 7 bases. Trimming took 4 bases from V and 3 from J; bases not matched to a gene: 1. This CDR3 spans 13 amino acids. Germline CDR1 reads LNHDA; CDR2 reads SQIVND (reference sequence). The CDR3 DNA is TGTGCCAGTAGTAGCGGGAGTACAGATACGCAGTATTTT. It encodes CASSSGSTDTQYF.

This clonotype has ten or more counts. Because this beta chain is a stray read in a library intended to capture alpha chains, its abundance should not be given much weight. The rearrangement joins TRBV5-1 to TRBJ2-7, with 10 bases matching TRBD2. Germline CDR1 and CDR2: SGHRS and YFSETQ. CDR3 length equals 14 residues. Trimming took 2 bases from V and 2 from J; bases not matched to a gene: 1. CDR3 loop: CASSLLAGTYEQYF. Here the CDR3 DNA reads TGCGCCAGCAGCTTACTAGCGGGGACCTACGAGCAGTACTTC.

This clonotype was found many times. This beta chain lies outside the target of a library built for alpha chains; its clone size means little. This chain links TRBV11-2 with TRBJ2-2; 10 bases align to TRBD2. CDR3 length: 18 amino acids. The trim removed 5 bases at V and 1 base at J, leaving 10 bases unmatched. Germline V gene lookup returns CDR1 SGHAT and CDR2 FQNNGV. The CDR3 loop reads CASSVAPLAGRNTGELFF. The CDR3 nucleotides read TGTGCCAGCAGCGTCGCGCCACTAGCGGGAAGGAACACCGGGGAGCTGTTTTTT.

This clonotype was recorded at least ten times. This beta chain is a stray read from a library made for alpha chains; its abundance is not meaningful. The V call is TRBV20-1, the J call TRBJ2-1; the match to TRBD2 covers 10 bases. The CDR3 sequence is 14 residues long. Germline V gives CDR1 DFQATT, CDR2 SNEGSKA (reference sequence). Trimming took 5 bases from V and 4 from J; bases not matched to a gene: 5. The CDR3 spells CSAAGTSVYNEQFF. The CDR3 DNA is TGCAGTGCTGCCGGGACTAGCGTATACAATGAGCAGTTCTTC.

As to this clonotype: A library prepared for alpha chains yielded this beta chain as an off-target read; its size is of little meaning. The J gene is TRBJ1-2, the V gene TRBV20-1; TRBD1 is a possible D gene (6 bases). The CDR3 totals 14 residues. Trimming removed 6 bases at V and 3 bases at J, with 17 bases between. Per germline, CDR1 DFQATT and CDR2 SNEGSKA (reference sequence). The CDR3, as DNA: TGCAGTGCCCCCTCGGGGGCATCCGACTATGGCTACACCTTC. Residues: CSAPSGASDYGYTF.

There are a few counts of this clonotype. Little can be read into the size of this beta chain, an off-target read in a library designed for alpha chains. The chain links TRBV20-1 to TRBJ2-3; TRBD1 matches at 7 bases. Germline V CDR1 and CDR2: DFQATT, SNEGSKA (reference sequence). J gave up 5 bases and V 6 bases, and 11 bases lay outside the gene matches. The CDR3 runs to 14 residues. The CDR3 spells CSAPRQGLRDTQYF. The CDR3 DNA reads TGCAGTGCCCCTAGACAGGGCCTTAGAGATACGCAGTATTTT.

This clonotype was seen at least ten times. In a library made to pick up alpha chains, this beta chain is a stray read with a size that means little. The chain recombines TRBV12-3 or TRBV12-4 with TRBJ2-3; TRBD1 matches 7 bases. Trimming at V came to 3 bases and at J to 0 bases, leaving 6 bases not matched to a gene. This CDR3 is built from 16 residues. CDR3 loop: CASSLNRGGSTDTQYF. CDR3 coding DNA: TGTGCCAGCAGTTTGAACAGGGGTGGAAGCACAGATACGCAGTATTTT.

This clonotype was seen repeatedly, ten times or more. This beta chain slipped into a library made for alpha chains as a stray read, so its size is not meaningful. The CDR3 DNA reads as TGTGCCAGCAGCTTGGGGCCGTCCTACGAGCAGTACTTC. The encoded protein is CASSLGPSYEQYF. This rearrangement joins TRBV7-2 to TRBJ2-7, with D perhaps TRBD1 (5 bases). The CDR3 sequence is 13 residues long. The germline V gene encodes CDR1 SGHTA and CDR2 FQGNSA. Trimming left V 3 bases short and J 1 base short, with 7 bases between. The full variable domain, its missing parts supplied by reference TRBV7-2 and TRBJ2-7, is GAGVSQSPSNKVTEKGKDVELRCDPISGHTALYWYRQSLGQGLEFLIYFQGNSAPDKSGLPSDRFSAERTGGSVSTLTIQRTQQEDSAVYLCASSLGPSYEQYFGPGTRLTVT.

This clonotype was picked up many times. A library prepared for alpha chains yielded this beta chain as an off-target read; its size is of little meaning. The CDR3 here is CASSLDNSRTDTQYF. The CDR3 DNA follows: TGTGCCAGCAGTTTAGATAACTCCCGCACAGATACGCAGTATTTT. This chain joins TRBV12-3 or TRBV12-4 and TRBJ2-3; D gene unclear. V shed 1 base and J shed 1 base, with 9 bases lying between them. The CDR3 is 15 amino acids.

The table lists this clonotype with many counts. Because this beta chain is a stray read in a library intended to capture alpha chains, its abundance should not be given much weight. The chain carries TRBV29-1 and TRBJ2-3; the match to TRBD2 covers 12 bases. The CDR3 is 16 residues long. The trim removed 7 bases at V and 2 bases at J, leaving 10 bases unmatched. CDR1 is SQVTM and CDR2 is ANQGSEA in the germline V gene. CDR3 protein: CSARSTSGRSTDTQYF. CDR3 coding DNA: TGCAGCGCACGAAGTACTAGCGGGAGGTCCACAGATACGCAGTATTTT.

Comment on this clonotype: This beta chain lies outside the target of a library built for alpha chains; its clone size means little. The chain is built from TRBV6-2 or TRBV6-3 and TRBJ1-6; D perhaps matches TRBD1 (6 bases). CDR1 and CDR2 from the germline V gene are MNHEY and SVGEGT. This CDR3 is 15 amino acids long. V lost 2 bases, J lost 10 bases, and 15 bases lay in between. CDR3 sequence reads: CASSYRRTDGSPLHF. In nucleotides, the CDR3 is TGTGCCAGCAGTTACCGTCGGACAGATGGATCACCCCTCCACTTT.

This clonotype is medium-sized by share. Little can be read into the size of this beta chain, an off-target read in a library designed for alpha chains. V and J are TRBV4-2 and TRBJ2-1; no clear D. Trimming shortened V by 0 bases and J by 13 bases, and 10 bases separated the two germline ends. The CDR3 loop spans 12 amino acids. From germline, CDR1 is LGHNA and CDR2 YNFKEQ. The CDR3 is CASSQDRVSQFF. As DNA, the CDR3 is TGTGCCAGCAGCCAAGATCGCGTAAGCCAGTTCTTC.

This clonotype was observed a few times. Since it is a stray read in a library aimed at alpha chains, this beta chain has a size that is not meaningful. The V call is TRBV28, the J call TRBJ1-1, with 7 bases lining up with TRBD1. CDR3 length: 13 residues. The germline gives CDR1 MDHEN, CDR2 SYDVKM. After removal of 6 bases from V and 7 bases from J, the junction contained 8 bases not matched to a gene. The CDR3: CASRATGYNEAFF. As DNA, the CDR3 is TGTGCCAGCAGAGCGACAGGGTATAATGAAGCTTTCTTT.

This clonotype was observed many times. This beta chain is a stray sequence in a library constructed for alpha chains; its clone size is not meaningful. The chain uses TRBV20-1 and TRBJ2-7; D remains ambiguous. V lost 4 bases and J lost 6, with 10 bases in between. The CDR3 is made up of 11 amino acids. Germline CDR1 is DFQATT and CDR2 is SNEGSKA (reference sequence). The CDR3 sequence: CSATYNGEQYF. The CDR3, as DNA: TGCAGTGCTACCTACAACGGCGAGCAGTACTTC.

Many counts were recorded for this clonotype. This beta chain is an unintended read in a library built for alpha chains; its size means little. The chain employs TRBV5-4 and TRBJ2-3, with D tentatively TRBD2 (7 bases). Germline CDR1 and CDR2: SGHNT and YYREEE (reference sequence). Trimming removed 0 bases at V and 1 base at J, with 27 bases between. The CDR3 length is 21 residues. DNA of the CDR3: TGTGCCAGCAGCTTGGTGAAGCGCCGGGCTAGCGGAGGGGGAGGCACAGATACGCAGTATTTT. As protein: CASSLVKRRASGGGGTDTQYF.

This clonotype was picked up a small number of times. This beta chain came through as a stray read in a library set up for alpha chains, and its size says little. J is TRBJ2-3 and V is TRBV5-1; 8 bases align to TRBD1. V lost 4 bases, J lost 2 bases, and 6 bases stayed unmatched. There are 15 residues in the CDR3. CDR1 is SGHRS, CDR2 YFSETQ, per germline. The CDR3, as DNA: TGCGCCAGCAGCCGGGACAGGCATTACACAGATACGCAGTATTTT. This sequence encodes CASSRDRHYTDTQYF.

At least ten counts were recorded for this clonotype. This beta chain is a stray read from a library made for alpha chains; its abundance is not meaningful. The chain joins TRBV7-2 to TRBJ2-5, with D unclear. The germline V and J ends were trimmed by 2 bases and 7 bases, with 14 bases remaining between them. The CDR3 is 14 amino acids. Germline-derived CDR1 and CDR2 are SGHTA and FQGNSA. Here the CDR3 DNA reads TGTGCCAGCAGCTTACAACATTCGCTGGGGACCCAGTACTTC. Its protein product is CASSLQHSLGTQYF.

This clonotype showed up many times. Since it is a stray read in a library aimed at alpha chains, this beta chain has a size that is not meaningful. The chain uses TRBV2 and TRBJ2-7; TRBD2 is a possible D gene (7 bases). Germline CDR1 and CDR2: SNHLY and FYNNEI. This CDR3 has 12 residues. V lost 7 bases, J lost 6 bases, and 13 bases lay in between. The CDR3 DNA reads TGTGCCAGCAACCGGGGGGCGGGCGAGCAGTACTTC. Translated, it gives CASNRGAGEQYF.

This clonotype was counted ten times or more. Because this beta chain is a stray read in a library intended to capture alpha chains, its abundance should not be given much weight. V gene TRBV20-1 combines with J gene TRBJ2-5, with 8 bases lining up with TRBD2. Losses at the gene ends were 5 bases for V and 7 bases for J; bases not matched to a gene: 12. CDR1 is DFQATT, CDR2 SNEGSKA, per germline (reference sequence). CDR3 length: 14 amino acids. The CDR3 sequence is CSALPGTRVRTQYF. The DNA for the CDR3 is TGCAGTGCTTTACCCGGGACTAGGGTGAGGACCCAGTACTTC.

In this sample, this clonotype is medium-sized. Since the library was made to target alpha chains, this beta chain is a stray read and its abundance is not meaningful. This chain links TRBV5-1 with TRBJ2-5, with a possible D match to TRBD2 (6 bases). This CDR3 is built from 13 residues. V gave up 4 bases and J gave up 1 base, with 8 bases separating them. Per the germline V gene, CDR1 is SGHRS and CDR2 is YFSETQ. As DNA, the CDR3 is TGCGCCAGCAGCGTGGGACTCCAAGAGACCCAGTACTTC. It translates to CASSVGLQETQYF.